This T cell receptor (beta chain) is from a study of blood T cell repertoires in COVID-19. The assay was immunoSEQ multiplex PCR, and TCRdb's table has in-frame clones only and misses some. The table has roughly 100,000 clones, roughly nine tenths seen once; the top ten hold 15% to 20%. There are 15 residues in the CDR3. Trimming took off 0 bases at V and 0 bases at J, with 5 bases between the two ends. Germline V lookup: CDR1 KGHSH, CDR2 LQKENI. The chain couples TRBV18 to TRBJ1-4; D unclear. Sequenced: peripheral blood. The receptor comes from a woman aged 80 or over in a cohort sampled during active COVID-19. The CDR3 protein is CASSPPSATNEKLFF. CDR3 in DNA: TGTGCCAGCTCACCACCGTCTGCAACTAATGAAAAACTGTTTTTT.